Below are 2 T cell receptor beta chains sequenced from a single sample in a study of response to subunit inactivated influenza vaccine. TCRdb reanalysed the RT-PCR reads using MiXCR and keeps one entry per CDR3 protein. The sample has about 500,000 distinct CDR3 sequences; more than 15% are singletons. The sample here was CD4+ T cells sorted from PBMCs, taken less than 30 months after vaccination. All receptors derive from a man aged 50 to 69 who received an inactivated influenza vaccine.

The CDR3 DNA sequence: TGTGCCAGCAGCGGGGGTTTGGGACAGATGAACACCGGGGAGCTGTTTTTT. This encodes CASSGGLGQMNTGELFF. This chain uses TRBV12-3 or TRBV12-4 with TRBJ2-2; tentatively, D is TRBD1 (7 bases). V lost 6 bases, J lost 1 base, and 18 bases lay in between. This CDR3 is built from 17 residues.

This clonotype was observed a few times. The rearrangement links TRBV29-1 to TRBJ2-5; either TRBD1 or TRBD2 may supply D (5 bases each). The CDR3 spans 13 residues. The germline V gene encodes CDR1 SQVTM and CDR2 ANQGSEA. Trimming left V 4 bases short and J 5 bases short, with 14 bases between. The DNA of the CDR3 is TGCAGCGTTGCTGGGGGTTACAAGGAGACCCAGTACTTC. Translated: CSVAGGYKETQYF.